Sequencing of this T cell receptor beta chain was carried out in a study of graft-versus-host responses after intestinal transplantation. Overall study: The recipients all started with anti-thymocyte globulin induction and then took tacrolimus and steroids for two to four years.

Here immunoSEQ multiplex PCR was the method, and the copy in TCRdb shows in-frame clones only, minus some. The table lists more than 95,000 clones, 87% of them singletons. Whole-study results and caveats: The marrow of recipients harbored GvH clones, and ileum or blood showed some of them first.

Notes on this clone: The antigen remains unidentified.

The origin of this receptor is a human donor who received an intestinal transplant. This specimen was unstimulated CD4+ T cells sorted from spleen or lymph node cells, taken before intestinal transplant.

In DNA form, the CDR3 reads TGTGCCAGCAGCTTAGAGGGCCGGGGCCTCTCCTACGAGCAGTACTTC. Translated: CASSLEGRGLSYEQYF. The chain combines TRBV11-2 with TRBJ2-5; D is perhaps TRBD1 or TRBD2 (5 bases each). The better agreement between TRBJ2-7 and the DNA end casts doubt on the J call. Germline V gene lookup returns CDR1 SGHAT and CDR2 FQNNGV. The CDR3 spans 16 residues.